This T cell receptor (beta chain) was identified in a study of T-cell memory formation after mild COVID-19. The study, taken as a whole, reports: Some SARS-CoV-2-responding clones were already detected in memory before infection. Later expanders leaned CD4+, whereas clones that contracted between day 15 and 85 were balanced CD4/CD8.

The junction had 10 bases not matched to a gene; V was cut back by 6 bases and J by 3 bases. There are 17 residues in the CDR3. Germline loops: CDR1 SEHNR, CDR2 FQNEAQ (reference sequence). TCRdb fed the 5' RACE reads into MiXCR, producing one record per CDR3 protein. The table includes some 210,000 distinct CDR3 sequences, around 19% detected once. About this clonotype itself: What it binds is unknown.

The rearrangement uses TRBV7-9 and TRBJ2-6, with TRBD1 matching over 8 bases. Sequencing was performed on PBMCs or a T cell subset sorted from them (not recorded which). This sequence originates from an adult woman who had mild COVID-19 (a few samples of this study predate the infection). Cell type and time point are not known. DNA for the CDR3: TGTGCCAGCAGATTTGGGACAGGATCGTTTGGGGCCAACGTCCTGACTTTC. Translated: CASRFGTGSFGANVLTF.